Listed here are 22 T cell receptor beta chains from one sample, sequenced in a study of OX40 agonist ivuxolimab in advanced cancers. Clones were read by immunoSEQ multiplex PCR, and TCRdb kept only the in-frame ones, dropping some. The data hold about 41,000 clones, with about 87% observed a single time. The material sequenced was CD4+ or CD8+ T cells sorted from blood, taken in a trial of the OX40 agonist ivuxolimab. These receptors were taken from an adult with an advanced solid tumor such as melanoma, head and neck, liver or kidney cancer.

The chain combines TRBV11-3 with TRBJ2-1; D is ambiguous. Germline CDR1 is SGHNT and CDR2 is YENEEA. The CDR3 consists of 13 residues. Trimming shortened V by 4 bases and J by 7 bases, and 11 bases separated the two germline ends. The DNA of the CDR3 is TGTGCCAGCAGCTCGACTGGTTTTAATGAGCAGTTCTTC. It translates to CASSSTGFNEQFF.

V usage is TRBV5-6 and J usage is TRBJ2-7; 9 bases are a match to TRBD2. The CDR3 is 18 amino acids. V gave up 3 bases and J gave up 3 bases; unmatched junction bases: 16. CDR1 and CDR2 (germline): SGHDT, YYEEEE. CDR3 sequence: CASSWGPPLAGEFYEQYF. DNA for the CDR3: TGTGCCAGCAGCTGGGGGCCCCCCTTAGCGGGAGAGTTCTACGAGCAGTACTTC.

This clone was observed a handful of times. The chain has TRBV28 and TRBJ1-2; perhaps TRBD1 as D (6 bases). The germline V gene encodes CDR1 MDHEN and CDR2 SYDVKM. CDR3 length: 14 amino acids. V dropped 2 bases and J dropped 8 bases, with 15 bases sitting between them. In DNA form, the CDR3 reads TGTGCCAGCAGTTTAGGGGGGGGCGCGAGGGGCTACACCTTC. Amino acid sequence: CASSLGGGARGYTF.

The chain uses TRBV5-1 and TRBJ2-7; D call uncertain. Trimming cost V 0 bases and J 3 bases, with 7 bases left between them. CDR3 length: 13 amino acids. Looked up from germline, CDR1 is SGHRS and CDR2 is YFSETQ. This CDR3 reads CASSLGGFYEQYF. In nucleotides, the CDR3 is TGCGCCAGCAGCTTGGGCGGATTCTACGAGCAGTACTTC.

CDR3 nucleotide sequence: TGTGCCAGCAGCTTAGAGGCAGGGGGCGCCTACAATGAGCAGTTCTTC. Residues: CASSLEAGGAYNEQFF. The V gene is TRBV7-6, the J gene TRBJ2-1; 8 positions agree with TRBD1. This CDR3 spans 16 amino acids. V dropped 1 base and J dropped 2; count of bases not matched to a gene: 4. CDR1 is SGHVS, CDR2 FNYEAQ, per germline.

The DNA of the CDR3 is TGTGCCAGTAGTATGGTCAGGGGGCAAGAGACCCAGTACTTC. This translates into CASSMVRGQETQYF. The chain links TRBV19 to TRBJ2-5, with 7 nucleotides matching TRBD1. The CDR3 covers 14 residues. The germline V gene has CDR1 LNHDA and CDR2 SQIVND (reference sequence). The J segment lost 2 bases and the V segment lost 3 bases, leaving 3 bases of the junction unmatched.

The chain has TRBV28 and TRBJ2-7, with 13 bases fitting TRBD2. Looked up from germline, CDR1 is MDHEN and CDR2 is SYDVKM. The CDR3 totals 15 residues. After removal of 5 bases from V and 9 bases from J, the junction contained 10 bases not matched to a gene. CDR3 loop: CASSTGLAGAMGQYF. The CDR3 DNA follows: TGTGCCAGCAGTACCGGACTAGCGGGAGCGATGGGGCAGTACTTC.

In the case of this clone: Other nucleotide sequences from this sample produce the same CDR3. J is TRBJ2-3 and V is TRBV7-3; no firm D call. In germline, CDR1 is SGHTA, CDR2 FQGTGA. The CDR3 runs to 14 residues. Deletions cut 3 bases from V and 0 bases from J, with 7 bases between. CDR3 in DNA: TGTGCCAGCAGCTTCGACTTGAGCACAGATACGCAGTATTTT. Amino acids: CASSFDLSTDTQYF.

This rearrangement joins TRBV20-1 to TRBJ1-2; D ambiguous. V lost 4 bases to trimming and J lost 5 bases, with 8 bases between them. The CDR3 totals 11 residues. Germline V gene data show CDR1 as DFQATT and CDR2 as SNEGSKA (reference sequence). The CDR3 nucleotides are TGCAGTGCTACGGACGGATATGGCTACACCTTC. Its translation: CSATDGYGYTF.

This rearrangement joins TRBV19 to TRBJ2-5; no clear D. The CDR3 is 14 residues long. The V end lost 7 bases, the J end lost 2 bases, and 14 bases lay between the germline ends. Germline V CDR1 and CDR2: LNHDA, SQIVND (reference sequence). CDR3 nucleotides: TGTGCCAGTACGTCCCTGGACGGACAAGAGACCCAGTACTTC. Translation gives CASTSLDGQETQYF.

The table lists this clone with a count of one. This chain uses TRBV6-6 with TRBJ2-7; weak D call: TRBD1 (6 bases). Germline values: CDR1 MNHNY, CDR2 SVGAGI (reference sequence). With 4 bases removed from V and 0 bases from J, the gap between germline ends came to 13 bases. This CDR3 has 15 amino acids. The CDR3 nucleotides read TGTGCCAGCAGTTCCCCACAGGGTAGCTCCTACGAGCAGTACTTC. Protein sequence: CASSSPQGSSYEQYF.

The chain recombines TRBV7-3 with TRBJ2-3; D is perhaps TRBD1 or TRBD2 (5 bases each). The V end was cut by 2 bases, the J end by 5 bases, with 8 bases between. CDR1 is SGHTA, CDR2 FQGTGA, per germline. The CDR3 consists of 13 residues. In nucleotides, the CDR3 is TGTGCCAGCAGCTTAGGGGGAGAAGATACGCAGTATTTT. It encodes CASSLGGEDTQYF. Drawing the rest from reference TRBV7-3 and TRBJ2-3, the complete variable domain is GAGVSQTPSNKVTEKGKYVELRCDPISGHTALYWYRQSLGQGPEFLIYFQGTGAADDSGLPNDRFFAVRPEGSVSTLKIQRTERGDSAVYLCASSLGGEDTQYFGPGTRLTVL.

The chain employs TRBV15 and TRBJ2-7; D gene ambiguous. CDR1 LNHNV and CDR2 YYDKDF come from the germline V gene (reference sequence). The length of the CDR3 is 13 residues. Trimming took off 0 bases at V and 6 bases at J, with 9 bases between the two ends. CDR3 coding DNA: TGTGCCACCAGCAGAGATCTGCGGCCCGAGCAGTACTTC. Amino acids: CATSRDLRPEQYF.

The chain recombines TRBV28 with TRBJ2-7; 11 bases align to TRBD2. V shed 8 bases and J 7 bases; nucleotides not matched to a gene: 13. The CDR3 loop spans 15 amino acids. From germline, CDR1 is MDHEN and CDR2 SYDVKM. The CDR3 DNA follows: TGTGCCAGCTTCCCCGGGGGACTAGCGGTTAGGGAGCAGTACTTC. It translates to CASFPGGLAVREQYF.

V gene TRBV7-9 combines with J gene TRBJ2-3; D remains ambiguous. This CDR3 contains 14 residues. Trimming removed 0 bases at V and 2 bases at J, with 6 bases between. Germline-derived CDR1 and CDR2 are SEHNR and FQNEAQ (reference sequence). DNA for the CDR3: TGTGCCAGCAGCTTAGCTGGGGTCACAGATACGCAGTATTTT. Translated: CASSLAGVTDTQYF.

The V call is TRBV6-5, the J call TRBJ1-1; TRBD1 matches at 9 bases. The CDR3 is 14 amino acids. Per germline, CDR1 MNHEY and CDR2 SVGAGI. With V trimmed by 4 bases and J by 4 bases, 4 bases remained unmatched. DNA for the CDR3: TGTGCCAGCAGTTGGGACAGGGTTGGCACTGAAGCTTTCTTT. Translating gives CASSWDRVGTEAFF.

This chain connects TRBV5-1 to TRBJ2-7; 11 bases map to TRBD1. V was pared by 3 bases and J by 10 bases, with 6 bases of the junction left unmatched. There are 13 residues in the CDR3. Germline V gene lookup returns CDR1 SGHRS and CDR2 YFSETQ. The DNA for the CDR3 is TGCGCCAGCAGCTCCGGGACAGGGGGTTTTCAGTACTTC. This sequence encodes CASSSGTGGFQYF.

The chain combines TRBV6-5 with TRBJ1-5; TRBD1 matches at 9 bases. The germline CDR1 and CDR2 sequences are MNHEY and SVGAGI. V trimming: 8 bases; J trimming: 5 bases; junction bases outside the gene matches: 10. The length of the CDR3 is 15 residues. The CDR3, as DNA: TGTGCCAGCCGGAAAGGGACAGGGACCTATCAGCCCCAGCATTTT. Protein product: CASRKGTGTYQPQHF.

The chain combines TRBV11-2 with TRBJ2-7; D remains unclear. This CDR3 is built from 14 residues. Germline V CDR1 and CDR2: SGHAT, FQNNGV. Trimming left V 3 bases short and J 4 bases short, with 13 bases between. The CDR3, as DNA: TGTGCCAGCAGCTTCGGTCCTCCGGCTTACGAGCAGTACTTC. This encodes CASSFGPPAYEQYF. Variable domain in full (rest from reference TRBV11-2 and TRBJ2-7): EAGVAQSPRYKIIEKRQSVAFWCNPISGHATLYWYQQILGQGPKLLIQFQNNGVVDDSQLPKDRFSAERLKGVDSTLKIQPAKLEDSAVYLCASSFGPPAYEQYFGPGTRLTVT.

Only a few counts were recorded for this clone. CDR3 sequence reads: CASTPTSGRARETQYF. Written as DNA, the CDR3 is TGTGCCAGCACCCCGACTAGCGGGAGGGCAAGGGAGACCCAGTACTTC. The chain recombines TRBV11-3 with TRBJ2-5, with 14 bases identical to TRBD2. The CDR3 runs to 16 residues. The J segment lost 5 bases and the V segment lost 7 bases, leaving 9 bases of the junction unmatched. Germline CDR1 reads SGHNT; CDR2 reads YENEEA. Supplemented by reference TRBV11-3 and TRBJ2-5, the full variable domain reads EAGVVQSPRYKIIEKKQPVAFWCNPISGHNTLYWYLQNLGQGPELLIRYENEEAVDDSQLPKDRFSAERLKGVDSTLKIQPAELGDSAVYLCASTPTSGRARETQYFGPGTRLLVL.

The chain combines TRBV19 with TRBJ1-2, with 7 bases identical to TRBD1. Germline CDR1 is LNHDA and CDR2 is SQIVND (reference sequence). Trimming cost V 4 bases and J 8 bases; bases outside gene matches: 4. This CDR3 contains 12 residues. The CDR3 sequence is CASSTGTAGYTF. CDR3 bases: TGTGCCAGTAGTACAGGGACAGCCGGCTACACCTTC.

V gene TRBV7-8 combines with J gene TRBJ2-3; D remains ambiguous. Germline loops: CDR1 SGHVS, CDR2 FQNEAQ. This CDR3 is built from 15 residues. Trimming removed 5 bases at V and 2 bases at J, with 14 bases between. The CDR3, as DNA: TGTGCCAGCAGCCTTCACCTTGAACACACAGATACGCAGTATTTT. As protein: CASSLHLEHTDTQYF.